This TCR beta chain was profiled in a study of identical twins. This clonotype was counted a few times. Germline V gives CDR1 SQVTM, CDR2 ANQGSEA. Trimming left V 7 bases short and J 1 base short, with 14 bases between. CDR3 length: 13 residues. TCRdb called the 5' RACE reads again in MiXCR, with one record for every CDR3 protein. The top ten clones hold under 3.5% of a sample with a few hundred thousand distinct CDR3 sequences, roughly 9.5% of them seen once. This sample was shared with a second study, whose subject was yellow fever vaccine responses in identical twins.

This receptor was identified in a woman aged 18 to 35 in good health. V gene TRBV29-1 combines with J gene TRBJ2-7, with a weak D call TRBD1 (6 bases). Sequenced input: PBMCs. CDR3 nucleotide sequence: TGCAGCGCTAAAAAGACAGGATCCTACGAGCAGTACTTC. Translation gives CSAKKTGSYEQYF.